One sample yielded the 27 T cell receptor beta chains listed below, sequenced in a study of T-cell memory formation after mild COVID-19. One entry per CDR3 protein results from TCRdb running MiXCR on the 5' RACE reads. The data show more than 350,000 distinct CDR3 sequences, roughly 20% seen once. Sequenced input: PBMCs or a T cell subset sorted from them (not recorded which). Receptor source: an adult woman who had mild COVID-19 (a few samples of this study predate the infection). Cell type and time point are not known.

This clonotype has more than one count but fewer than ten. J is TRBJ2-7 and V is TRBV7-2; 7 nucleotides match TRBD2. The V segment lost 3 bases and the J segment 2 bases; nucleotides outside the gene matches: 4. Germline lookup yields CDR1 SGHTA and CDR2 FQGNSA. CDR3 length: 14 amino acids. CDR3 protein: CASSLEGLTYEQYF. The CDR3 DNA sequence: TGTGCCAGCAGCTTGGAGGGACTAACCTACGAGCAGTACTTC.

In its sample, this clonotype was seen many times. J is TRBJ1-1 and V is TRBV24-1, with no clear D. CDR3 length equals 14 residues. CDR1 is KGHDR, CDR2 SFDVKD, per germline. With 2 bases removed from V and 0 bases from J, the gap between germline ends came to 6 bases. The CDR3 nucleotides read TGTGCCACCAGTGATTCTGGAATGAACACTGAAGCTTTCTTT. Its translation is CATSDSGMNTEAFF.

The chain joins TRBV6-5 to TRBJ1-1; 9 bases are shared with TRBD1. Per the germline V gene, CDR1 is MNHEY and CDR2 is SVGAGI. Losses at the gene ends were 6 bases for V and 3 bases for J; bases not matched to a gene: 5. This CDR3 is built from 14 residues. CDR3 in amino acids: CASRRQGVDTEAFF. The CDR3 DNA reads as TGTGCCAGCAGACGACAGGGGGTCGACACTGAAGCTTTCTTT.

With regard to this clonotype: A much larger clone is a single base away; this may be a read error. In DNA form, the CDR3 reads TGCGCCAGCAGCTTGTGGGGGGGCTCCTACAATGAGCAGTTCTTC. It codes for CASSLWGGSYNEQFF. This chain links TRBV5-1 with TRBJ2-1; TRBD2 aligns across 7 bases. Germline V gene lookup returns CDR1 SGHRS and CDR2 YFSETQ. The CDR3 has 15 amino acids. Trimming cost V 1 base and J 0 bases; bases outside gene matches: 1.

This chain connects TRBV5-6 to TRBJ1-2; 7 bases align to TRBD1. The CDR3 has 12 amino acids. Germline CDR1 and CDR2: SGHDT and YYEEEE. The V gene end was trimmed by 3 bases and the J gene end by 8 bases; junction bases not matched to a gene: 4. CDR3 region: CASSYRGGGYTF. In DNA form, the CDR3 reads TGTGCCAGCAGCTACAGGGGTGGGGGCTACACCTTC.

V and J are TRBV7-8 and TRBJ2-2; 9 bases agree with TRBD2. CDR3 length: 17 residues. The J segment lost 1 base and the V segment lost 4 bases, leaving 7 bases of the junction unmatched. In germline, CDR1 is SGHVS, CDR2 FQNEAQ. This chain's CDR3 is CASSYLGGRENTGELFF. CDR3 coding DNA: TGTGCCAGCAGCTACTTGGGCGGGAGGGAGAACACCGGGGAGCTGTTTTTT.

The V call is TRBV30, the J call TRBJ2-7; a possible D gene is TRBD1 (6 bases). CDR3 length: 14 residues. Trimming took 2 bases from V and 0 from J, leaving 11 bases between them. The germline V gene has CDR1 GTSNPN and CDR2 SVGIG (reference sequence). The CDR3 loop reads CAWSPDSISYEQYF. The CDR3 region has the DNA TGTGCCTGGAGTCCGGACAGCATCTCCTACGAGCAGTACTTC.

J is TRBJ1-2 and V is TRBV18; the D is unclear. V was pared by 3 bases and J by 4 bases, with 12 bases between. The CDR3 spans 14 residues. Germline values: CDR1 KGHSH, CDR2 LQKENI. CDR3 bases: TGTGCCAGCTCACCGTCAGGACTCGCCTATGGCTACACCTTC. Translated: CASSPSGLAYGYTF.

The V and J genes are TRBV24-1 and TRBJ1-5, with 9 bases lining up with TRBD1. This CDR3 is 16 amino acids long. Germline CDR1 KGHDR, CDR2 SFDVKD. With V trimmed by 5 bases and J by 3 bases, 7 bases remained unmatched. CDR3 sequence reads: CATSGPGQGNNQPQHF. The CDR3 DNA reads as TGTGCCACCAGTGGTCCGGGACAGGGAAACAATCAGCCCCAGCATTTT.

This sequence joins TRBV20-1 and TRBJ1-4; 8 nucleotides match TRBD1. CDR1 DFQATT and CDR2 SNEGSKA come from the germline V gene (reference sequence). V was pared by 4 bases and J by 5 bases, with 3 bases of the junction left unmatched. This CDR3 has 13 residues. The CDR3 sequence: CSAKTGANEKLFF. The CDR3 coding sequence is TGCAGTGCTAAGACAGGGGCGAATGAAAAACTGTTTTTT.

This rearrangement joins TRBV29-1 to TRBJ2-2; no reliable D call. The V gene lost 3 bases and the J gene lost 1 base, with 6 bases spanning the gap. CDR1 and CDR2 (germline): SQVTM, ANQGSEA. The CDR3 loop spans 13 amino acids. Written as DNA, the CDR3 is TGCAGCGTTGACGTGCAGAACACCGGGGAGCTGTTTTTT. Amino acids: CSVDVQNTGELFF.

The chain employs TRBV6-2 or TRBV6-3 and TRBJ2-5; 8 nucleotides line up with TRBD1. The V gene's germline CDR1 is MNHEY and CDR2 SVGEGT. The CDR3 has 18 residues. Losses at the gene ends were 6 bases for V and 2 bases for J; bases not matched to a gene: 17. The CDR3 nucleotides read TGTGCCAGCAGCCGCGCCGGGACAGGCAGTCCCACTCAAGAGACCCAGTACTTC. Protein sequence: CASSRAGTGSPTQETQYF.

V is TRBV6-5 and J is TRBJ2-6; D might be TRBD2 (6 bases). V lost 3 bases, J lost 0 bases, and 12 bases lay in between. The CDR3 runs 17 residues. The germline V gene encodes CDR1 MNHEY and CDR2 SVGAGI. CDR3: CASSYGTFSSGANVLTF. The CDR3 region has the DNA TGTGCCAGCAGTTATGGGACTTTTAGCTCTGGGGCCAACGTCCTGACTTTC.

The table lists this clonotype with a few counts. This CDR3 is CASSYTVRDTRTPDYGYTF. CDR3 coding DNA: TGTGCCAGCAGTTACACTGTCAGGGACACCCGAACCCCGGACTATGGCTACACCTTC. The chain combines TRBV6-6 with TRBJ1-2, with D possibly matching TRBD1 (6 bases). This CDR3 contains 19 residues. CDR1 and CDR2 from the germline V gene are MNHNY and SVGAGI (reference sequence). The V and J ends lost 2 bases and 3 bases respectively, with 25 bases between them.

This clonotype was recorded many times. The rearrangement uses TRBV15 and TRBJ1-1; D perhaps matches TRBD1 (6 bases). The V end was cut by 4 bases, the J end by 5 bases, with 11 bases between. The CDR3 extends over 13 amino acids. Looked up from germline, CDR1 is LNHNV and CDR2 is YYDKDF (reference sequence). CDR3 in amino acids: CATSIHRETEAFF. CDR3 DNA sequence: TGTGCCACCAGCATACACAGGGAGACTGAAGCTTTCTTT.

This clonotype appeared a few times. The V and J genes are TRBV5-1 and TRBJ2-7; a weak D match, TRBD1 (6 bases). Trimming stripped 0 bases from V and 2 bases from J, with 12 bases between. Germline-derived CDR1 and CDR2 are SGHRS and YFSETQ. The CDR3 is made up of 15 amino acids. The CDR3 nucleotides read TGCGCCAGCAGCTTGGGGACAGTCTCCCCCTACGAGCAGTACTTC. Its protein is CASSLGTVSPYEQYF.

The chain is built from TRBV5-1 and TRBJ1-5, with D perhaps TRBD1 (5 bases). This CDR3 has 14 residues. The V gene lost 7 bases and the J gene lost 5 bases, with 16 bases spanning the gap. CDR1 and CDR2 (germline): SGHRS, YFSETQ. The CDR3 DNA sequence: TGCGCCAGCCGACCCGACAGAAATTATCAGCCCCAGCATTTT. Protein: CASRPDRNYQPQHF.

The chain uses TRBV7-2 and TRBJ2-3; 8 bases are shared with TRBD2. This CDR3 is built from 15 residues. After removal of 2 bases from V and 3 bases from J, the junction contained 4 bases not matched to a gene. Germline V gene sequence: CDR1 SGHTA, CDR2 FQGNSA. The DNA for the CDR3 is TGTGCCAGCAGCTTAACACCTAGCGGGACAGATACGCAGTATTTT. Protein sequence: CASSLTPSGTDTQYF. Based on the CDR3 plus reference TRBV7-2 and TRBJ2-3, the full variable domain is GAGVSQSPSNKVTEKGKDVELRCDPISGHTALYWYRQSLGQGLEFLIYFQGNSAPDKSGLPSDRFSAERTGGSVSTLTIQRTQQEDSAVYLCASSLTPSGTDTQYFGPGTRLTVL.

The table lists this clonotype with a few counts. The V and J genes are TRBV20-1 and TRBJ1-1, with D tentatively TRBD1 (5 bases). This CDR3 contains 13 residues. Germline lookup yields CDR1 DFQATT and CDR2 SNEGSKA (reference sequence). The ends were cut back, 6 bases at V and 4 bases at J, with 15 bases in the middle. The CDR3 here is CSASGAGITEAFF. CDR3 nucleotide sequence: TGCAGTGCCAGTGGGGCAGGGATCACTGAAGCTTTCTTT.

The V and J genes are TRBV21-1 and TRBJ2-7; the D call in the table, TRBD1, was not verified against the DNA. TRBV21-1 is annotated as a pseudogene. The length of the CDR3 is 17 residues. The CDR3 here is CASSKALLGALPYEQYF. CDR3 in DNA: TGTGCCAGCAGCAAAGCGCTCCTGGGGGCGCTGCCCTACGAGCAGTACTTC.

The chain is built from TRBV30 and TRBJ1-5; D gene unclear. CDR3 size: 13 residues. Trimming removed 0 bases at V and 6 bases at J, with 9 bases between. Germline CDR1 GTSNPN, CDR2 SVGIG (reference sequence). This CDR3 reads CAWSVHVGQPQHF. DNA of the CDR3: TGTGCCTGGAGTGTTCACGTGGGTCAGCCCCAGCATTTT.

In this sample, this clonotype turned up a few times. The CDR3 sequence is CASSSPFDNSGANVLTF. CDR3 coding DNA: TGTGCCAGCAGCTCCCCGTTTGACAACTCTGGGGCCAACGTCCTGACTTTC. This chain connects TRBV11-3 to TRBJ2-6; D uncertain. Per the germline V gene, CDR1 is SGHNT and CDR2 is YENEEA. CDR3 length equals 17 residues. The V gene lost 4 bases and the J gene lost 0 bases, with 13 bases spanning the gap.

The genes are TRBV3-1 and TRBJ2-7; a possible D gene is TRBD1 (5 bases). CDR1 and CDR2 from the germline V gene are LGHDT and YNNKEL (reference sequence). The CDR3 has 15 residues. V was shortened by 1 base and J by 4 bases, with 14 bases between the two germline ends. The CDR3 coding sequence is TGTGCCAGCAGCCAAGCGCACCTGACAGAATACGAGCAGTACTTC. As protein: CASSQAHLTEYEQYF.

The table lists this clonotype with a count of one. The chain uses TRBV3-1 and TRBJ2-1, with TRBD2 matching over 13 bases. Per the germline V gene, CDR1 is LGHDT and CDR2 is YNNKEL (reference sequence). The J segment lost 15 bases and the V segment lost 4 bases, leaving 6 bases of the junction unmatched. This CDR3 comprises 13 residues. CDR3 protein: CASSPGTSGTSFF. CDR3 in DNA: TGTGCCAGCAGCCCCGGGACTAGCGGGACGTCGTTCTTC.

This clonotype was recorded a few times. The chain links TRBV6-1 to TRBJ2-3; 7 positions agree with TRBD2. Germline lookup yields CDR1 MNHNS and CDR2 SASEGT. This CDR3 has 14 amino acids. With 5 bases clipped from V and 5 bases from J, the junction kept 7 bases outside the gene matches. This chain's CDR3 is CASSIPGGIDTQYF. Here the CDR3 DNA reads TGTGCCAGCAGTATCCCCGGGGGGATAGATACGCAGTATTTT.

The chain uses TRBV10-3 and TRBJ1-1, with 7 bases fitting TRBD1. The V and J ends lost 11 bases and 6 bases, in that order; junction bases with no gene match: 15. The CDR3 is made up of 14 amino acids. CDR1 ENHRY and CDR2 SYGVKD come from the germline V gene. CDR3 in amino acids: CAVTTGRGTAEAFF. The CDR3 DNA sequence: TGTGCCGTGACGACAGGGCGGGGCACGGCTGAAGCTTTCTTT.

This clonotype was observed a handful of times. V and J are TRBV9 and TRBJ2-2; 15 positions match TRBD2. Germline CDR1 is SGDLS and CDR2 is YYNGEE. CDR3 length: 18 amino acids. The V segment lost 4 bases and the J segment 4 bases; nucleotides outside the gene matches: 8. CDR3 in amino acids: CASSPSGLAGGPTGELFF. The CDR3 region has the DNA TGTGCCAGCAGCCCTTCCGGACTAGCGGGGGGGCCCACCGGGGAGCTGTTTTTT.